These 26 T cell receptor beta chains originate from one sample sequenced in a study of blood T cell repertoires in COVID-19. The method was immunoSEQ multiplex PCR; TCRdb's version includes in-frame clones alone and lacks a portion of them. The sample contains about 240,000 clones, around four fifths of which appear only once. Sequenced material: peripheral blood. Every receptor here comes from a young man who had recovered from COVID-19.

The CDR3 loop is CASSIPGVNSPLHF. In DNA, the CDR3 is TGTGCCAGTAGTATCCCGGGGGTAAATTCACCCCTCCACTTT. The J gene is TRBJ1-6, the V gene TRBV19, with D possibly matching TRBD1 (5 bases). Germline-derived CDR1 and CDR2 are LNHDA and SQIVND (reference sequence). Trimming removed 3 bases at V and 7 bases at J, with 10 bases between. The CDR3 consists of 14 residues.

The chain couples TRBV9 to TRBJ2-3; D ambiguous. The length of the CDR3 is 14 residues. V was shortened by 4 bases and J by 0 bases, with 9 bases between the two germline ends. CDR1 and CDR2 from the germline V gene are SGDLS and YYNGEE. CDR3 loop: CASSRSGSTDTQYF. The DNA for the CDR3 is TGTGCCAGCAGCCGGAGTGGGAGCACAGATACGCAGTATTTT.

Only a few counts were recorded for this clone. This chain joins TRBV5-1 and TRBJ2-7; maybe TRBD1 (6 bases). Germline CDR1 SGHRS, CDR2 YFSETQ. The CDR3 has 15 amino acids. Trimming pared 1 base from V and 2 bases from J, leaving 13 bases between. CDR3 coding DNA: TGCGCCAGCAGCTTGAAACAGGGATCGCCCTACGAGCAGTACTTC. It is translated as CASSLKQGSPYEQYF.

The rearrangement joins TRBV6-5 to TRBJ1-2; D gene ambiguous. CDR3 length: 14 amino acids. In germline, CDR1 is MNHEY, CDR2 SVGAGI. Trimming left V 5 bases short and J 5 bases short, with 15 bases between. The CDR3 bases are TGTGCCAGCAGTCCCCCCGAGGAACGATATGGCTACACCTTC. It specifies CASSPPEERYGYTF.

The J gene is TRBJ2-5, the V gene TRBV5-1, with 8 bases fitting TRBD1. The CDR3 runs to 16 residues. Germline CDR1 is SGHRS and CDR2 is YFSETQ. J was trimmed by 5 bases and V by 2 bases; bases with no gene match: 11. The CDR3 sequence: CASSFILAGGEETQYF. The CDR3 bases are TGCGCCAGCAGCTTTATTCTAGCAGGGGGCGAGGAGACCCAGTACTTC.

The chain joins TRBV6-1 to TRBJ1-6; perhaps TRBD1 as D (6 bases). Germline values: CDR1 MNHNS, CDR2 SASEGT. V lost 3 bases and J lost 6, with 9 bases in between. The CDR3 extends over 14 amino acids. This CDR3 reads CASSDVQGNSPLHF. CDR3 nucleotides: TGTGCCAGCAGTGACGTACAGGGTAATTCACCCCTCCACTTT.

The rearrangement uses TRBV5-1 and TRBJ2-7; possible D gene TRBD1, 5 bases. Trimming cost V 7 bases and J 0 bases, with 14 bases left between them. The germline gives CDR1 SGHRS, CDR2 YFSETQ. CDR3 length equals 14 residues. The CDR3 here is CASSDRSPSYEQYF. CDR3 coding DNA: TGCGCCAGCTCCGACAGATCACCCTCCTACGAGCAGTACTTC. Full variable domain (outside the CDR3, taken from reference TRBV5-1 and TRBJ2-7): KAGVTQTPRYLIKTRGQQVTLSCSPISGHRSVSWYQQTPGQGLQFLFEYFSETQRNKGNFPGRFSGRQFSNSRSEMNVSTLELGDSALYLCASSDRSPSYEQYFGPGTRLTVT.

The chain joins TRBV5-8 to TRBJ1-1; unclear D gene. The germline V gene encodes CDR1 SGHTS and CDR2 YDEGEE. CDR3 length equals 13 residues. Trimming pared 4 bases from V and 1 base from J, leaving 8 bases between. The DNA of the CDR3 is TGTGCCAGCAGCCGGAGATGGAACACTGAAGCTTTCTTT. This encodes CASSRRWNTEAFF.

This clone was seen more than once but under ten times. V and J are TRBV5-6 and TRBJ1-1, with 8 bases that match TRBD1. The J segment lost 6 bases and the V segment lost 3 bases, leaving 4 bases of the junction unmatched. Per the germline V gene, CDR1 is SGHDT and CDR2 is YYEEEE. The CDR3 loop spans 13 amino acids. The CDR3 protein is CASSSDRVAEAFF. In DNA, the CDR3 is TGTGCCAGCAGCTCGGACAGGGTCGCTGAAGCTTTCTTT.

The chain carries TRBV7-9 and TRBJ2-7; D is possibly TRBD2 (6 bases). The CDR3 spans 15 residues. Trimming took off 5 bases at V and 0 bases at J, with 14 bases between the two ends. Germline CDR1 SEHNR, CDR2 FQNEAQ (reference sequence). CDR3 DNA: TGTGCCAGCAGCAACCGGGACTCTAGCTCCTACGAGCAGTACTTC. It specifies CASSNRDSSSYEQYF. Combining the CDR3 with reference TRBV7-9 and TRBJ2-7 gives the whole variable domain DTGVSQNPRHKITKRGQNVTFRCDPISEHNRLYWYRQTLGQGPEFLTYFQNEAQLEKSRLLSDRFSAERPKGSFSTLEIQRTEQGDSAMYLCASSNRDSSSYEQYFGPGTRLTVT.

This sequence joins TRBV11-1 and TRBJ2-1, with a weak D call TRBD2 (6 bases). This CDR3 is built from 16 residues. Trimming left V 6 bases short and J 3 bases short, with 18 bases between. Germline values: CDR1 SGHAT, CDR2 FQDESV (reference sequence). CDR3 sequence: CASSPNPGVVYNEQFF. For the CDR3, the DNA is TGTGCCAGCAGTCCTAACCCGGGGGTCGTCTACAATGAGCAGTTCTTC. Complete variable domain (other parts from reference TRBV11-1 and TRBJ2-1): EAEVAQSPRYKITEKSQAVAFWCDPISGHATLYWYRQILGQGPELLVQFQDESVVDDSQLPKDRFSAERLKGVDSTLKIQPAELGDSAMYLCASSPNPGVVYNEQFFGPGTRLTVL.

The CDR3 DNA sequence: TGCGCCAGCAGCTTGCGTGAAGAGACCCAGTACTTC. Its protein is CASSLREETQYF. The chain carries TRBV5-1 and TRBJ2-5; D not certain. Per germline, CDR1 SGHRS and CDR2 YFSETQ. The V end lost 1 base, the J end lost 3 bases, and 4 bases lay between the germline ends. The CDR3 is 12 residues long.

CDR3 DNA sequence: TGTGCCATCAGTGAGACAGGAAACACCATATATTTT. Translation gives CAISETGNTIYF. The rearrangement uses TRBV10-3 and TRBJ1-3, with D uncertain. The CDR3 covers 12 residues. The germline CDR1 and CDR2 sequences are ENHRY and SYGVKD. Trimming removed 2 bases from V and 4 bases from J, with 3 bases in between.

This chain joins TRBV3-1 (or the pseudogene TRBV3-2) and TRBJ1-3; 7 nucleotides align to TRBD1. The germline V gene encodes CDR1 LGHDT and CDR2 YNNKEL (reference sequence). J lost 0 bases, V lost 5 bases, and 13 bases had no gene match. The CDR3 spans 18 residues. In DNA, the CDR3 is TGTGCCAGCAGCGGGGACAGCCCTAATTCTCGCTCTGGAAACACCATATATTTT. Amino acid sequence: CASSGDSPNSRSGNTIYF.

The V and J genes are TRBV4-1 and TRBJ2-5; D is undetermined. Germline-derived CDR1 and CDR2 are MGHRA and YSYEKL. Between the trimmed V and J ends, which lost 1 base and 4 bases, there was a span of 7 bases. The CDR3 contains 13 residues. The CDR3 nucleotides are TGCGCCAGCAGCCAAGGCAGGCTAGAGACCCAGTACTTC. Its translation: CASSQGRLETQYF.

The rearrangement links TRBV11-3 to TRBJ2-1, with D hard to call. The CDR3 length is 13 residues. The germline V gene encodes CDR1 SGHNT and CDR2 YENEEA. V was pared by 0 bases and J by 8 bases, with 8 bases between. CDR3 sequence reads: CASSLDFGDEQFF. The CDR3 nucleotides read TGTGCCAGCAGCTTAGATTTTGGAGATGAGCAGTTCTTC.

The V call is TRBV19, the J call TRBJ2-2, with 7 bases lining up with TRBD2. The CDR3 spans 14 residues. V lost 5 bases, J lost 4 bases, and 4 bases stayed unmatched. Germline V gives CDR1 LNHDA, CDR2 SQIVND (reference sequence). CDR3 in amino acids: CASSLGGSTGELFF. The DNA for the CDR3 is TGTGCCAGTAGTCTGGGGGGGTCCACCGGGGAGCTGTTTTTT. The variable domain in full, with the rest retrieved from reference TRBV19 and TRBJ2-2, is DGGITQSPKYLFRKEGQNVTLSCEQNLNHDAMYWYRQDPGQGLRLIYYSQIVNDFQKGDIAEGYSVSREKKESFPLTVTSAQKNPTAFYLCASSLGGSTGELFFGEGSRLTVL.

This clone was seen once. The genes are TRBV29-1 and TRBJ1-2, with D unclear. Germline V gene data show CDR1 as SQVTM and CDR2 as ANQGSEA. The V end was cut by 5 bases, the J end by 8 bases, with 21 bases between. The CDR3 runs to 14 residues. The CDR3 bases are TGCAGCGTTCTTTTGTCATGGGCCTCTGGGGGCTACACCTTC. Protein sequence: CSVLLSWASGGYTF.

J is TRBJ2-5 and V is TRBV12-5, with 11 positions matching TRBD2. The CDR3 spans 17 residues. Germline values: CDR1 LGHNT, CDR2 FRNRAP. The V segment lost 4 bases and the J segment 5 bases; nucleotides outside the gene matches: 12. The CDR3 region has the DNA TGTGCTAGTGGTTCGACTAGCGGGGACAGGTTCGGGGAGACCCAGTACTTC. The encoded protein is CASGSTSGDRFGETQYF.

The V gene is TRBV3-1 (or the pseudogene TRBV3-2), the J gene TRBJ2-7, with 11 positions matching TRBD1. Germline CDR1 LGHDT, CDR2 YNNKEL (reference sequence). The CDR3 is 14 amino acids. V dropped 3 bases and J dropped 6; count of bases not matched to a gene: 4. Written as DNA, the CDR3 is TGTGCCAGCAGCCACCGGGACAGGGGGTCCGAGCAGTACGTC. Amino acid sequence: CASSHRDRGSEQYV.

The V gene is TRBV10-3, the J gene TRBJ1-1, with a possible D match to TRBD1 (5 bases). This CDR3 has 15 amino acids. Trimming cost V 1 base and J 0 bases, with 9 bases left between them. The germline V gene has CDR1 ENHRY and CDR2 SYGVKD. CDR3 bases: TGTGCCATCAGTGAGTTAGGGGTCGTGAACACTGAAGCTTTCTTT. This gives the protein CAISELGVVNTEAFF.

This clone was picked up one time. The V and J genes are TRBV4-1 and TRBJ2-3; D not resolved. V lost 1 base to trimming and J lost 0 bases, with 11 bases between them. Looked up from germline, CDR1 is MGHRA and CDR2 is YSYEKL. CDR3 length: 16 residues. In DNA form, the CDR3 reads TGCGCCAGCAGCCAAGTGGTCGACTCCAGCACAGATACGCAGTATTTT. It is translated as CASSQVVDSSTDTQYF.

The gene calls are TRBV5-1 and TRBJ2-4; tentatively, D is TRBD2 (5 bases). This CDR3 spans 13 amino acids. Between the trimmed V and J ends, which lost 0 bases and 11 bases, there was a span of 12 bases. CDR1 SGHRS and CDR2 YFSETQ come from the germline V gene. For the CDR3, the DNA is TGCGCCAGCAGCTTGGCGGGGTATAGCGTTCAGTACTTC. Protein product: CASSLAGYSVQYF.

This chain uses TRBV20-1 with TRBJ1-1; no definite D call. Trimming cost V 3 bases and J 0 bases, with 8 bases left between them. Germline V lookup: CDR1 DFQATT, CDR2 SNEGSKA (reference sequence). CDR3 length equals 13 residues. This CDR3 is CSASAEMNTEAFF. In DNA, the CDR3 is TGCAGTGCTAGTGCAGAAATGAACACTGAAGCTTTCTTT.

The CDR3 loop reads CASSSDIHNQPQHF. Written as DNA, the CDR3 is TGTGCCAGCAGCTCGGACATTCACAATCAGCCCCAGCATTTT. V usage is TRBV11-3 and J usage is TRBJ1-5; tentatively, D is TRBD1 (5 bases). The V gene lost 4 bases and the J gene lost 3 bases, with 10 bases spanning the gap. Germline V gene sequence: CDR1 SGHNT, CDR2 YENEEA. The length of the CDR3 is 14 residues.

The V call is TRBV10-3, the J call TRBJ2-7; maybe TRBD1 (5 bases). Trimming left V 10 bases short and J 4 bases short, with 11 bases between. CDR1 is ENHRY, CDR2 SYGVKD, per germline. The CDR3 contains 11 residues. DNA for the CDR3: TGTGCCACCGGCAGGGAATACGAGCAGTACTTC. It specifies CATGREYEQYF.